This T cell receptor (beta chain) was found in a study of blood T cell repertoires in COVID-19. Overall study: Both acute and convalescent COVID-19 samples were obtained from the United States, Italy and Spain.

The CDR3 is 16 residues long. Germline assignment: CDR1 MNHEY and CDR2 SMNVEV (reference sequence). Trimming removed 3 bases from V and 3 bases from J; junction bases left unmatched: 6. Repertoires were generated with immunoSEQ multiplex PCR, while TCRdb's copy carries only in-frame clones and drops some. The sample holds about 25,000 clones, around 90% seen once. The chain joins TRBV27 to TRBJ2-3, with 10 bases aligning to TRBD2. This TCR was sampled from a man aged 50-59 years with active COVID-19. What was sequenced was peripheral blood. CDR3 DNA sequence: TGTGCCAGCAGTTTCCCGAGCGGGAGGGATACAGATACGCAGTATTTT. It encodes CASSFPSGRDTDTQYF.